This T cell receptor beta chain emerged from a study of shared clonotypes between healthy human individuals. Study conclusions and caveats: Estimated richness was generally greater in naive than memory subsets. Relative to their counterparts shared across all four donors, non-shared clonotypes exhibited diminished generation probabilities.

Assay runs were performed at deep level. Sequencing was performed with immunoSEQ multiplex PCR; in TCRdb, only in-frame clones are kept and a portion is missing. The table shows more than 2,000,000 clones, with approximately 95% occurring only once. In germline, CDR1 is MDHEN, CDR2 SYDVKM. The CDR3 loop spans 11 amino acids. In regard to this clone: The antigen is undetermined. The junction departs from germline at one end; a sequencing error may be responsible.

This clonotype was obtained from a man aged 18 to 29 in good health. Some clones in this sample may be carry-over from other donors' samples. The chain is built from TRBV28 and TRBJ1-2; weak D call: TRBD1 (6 bases). The material sequenced was naive CD4+ T cells from PBMCs. Regarding subset: CD45RA+ positively selected. This chain's CDR3 is CASSSRETGSF. CDR3 sequence (DNA): TGTGCCAGCAGTTCTCGGGAAACAGGGTCCTTC.